These T cell receptor beta chains were read from a single sample in a study of blood T cell repertoires in COVID-19. Clones were read by immunoSEQ multiplex PCR, and TCRdb kept only the in-frame ones, dropping some. The sample holds 250,000 to 300,000 clones, about 76% seen once. Sequencing input: peripheral blood. These receptors were taken from a woman aged 60-75 years with active or convalescent COVID-19. CDR3s include the opening cysteine and the closing phenylalanine or tryptophan. D genes are given only for firm matches. Only part of the rows carry a size: once, few, many, or a class if the clone is expanded.

>TRBD1|TRBJ2-7|.|TRBV5-5
TGTGCCAGCAGCTCTCGGACAGGGCCTGTGCAGTACTTC
CASSSRTGPVQYF
>.|TRBJ1-3|.|TRBV20-1
TGCAGTGCTGGCCGGGTCGAGGCCATATATTTT
CSAGRVEAIYF
>TRBD1|TRBJ1-1|.|TRBV19
TGTGCCAGTAGCCACAGGGGGATTACTGAAGCTTTCTTT
CASSHRGITEAFF
>.|TRBJ2-7|.|TRBV3-1/TRBV3-2
TGTGCCAGCAGCCGTACAGTGAGCTCCTACGAGCAGTACTTC
CASSRTVSSYEQYF
>.|TRBJ2-1|.|TRBV3-1/TRBV3-2
TGTGCCAGCAGCCAAGAAGTGGCGGGGGAGCAGTTCTTC
CASSQEVAGEQFF
>.|TRBJ2-3|.|TRBV11-2
TGTGCCAGCAGGGTACAGGGTCTCACAGATACGCAGTATTTT
CASRVQGLTDTQYF
>TRBD2|TRBJ2-3|few|TRBV13
TGTGCCAGCAGCGACGGGGCGGGGGGCCGCACAGATACGCAGTATTTT
CASSDGAGGRTDTQYF
>.|TRBJ1-2|.|TRBV12-3/TRBV12-4
TGTGCCAGCAGTTTAGTAGGGGGTCGCTACACCTTC
CASSLVGGRYTF
>TRBD1|TRBJ1-2|.|TRBV19
TGTGCCAGTAGTATTCGACAGGGTGGAAACTATGGCTACACCTTC
CASSIRQGGNYGYTF
>.|TRBJ2-3|.|TRBV9
TGTGCCAGCAGCGTAGGAAATTCCACCGCGTTCTGGCAGGACACAGATACGCAGTATTTT
CASSVGNSTAFWQDTDTQYF
>.|TRBJ2-2|.|TRBV7-9
TGTGCCAGCAGCTTAGAGCGGTTGGAGACCGGGGAGCTGTTTTTT
CASSLERLETGELFF
>TRBD1|TRBJ1-4|.|TRBV19
TGTGCCAGTAGTAGCCCCTGGGGACAGGCCCATGAAAAACTGTTTTTT
CASSSPWGQAHEKLFF
>TRBD1|TRBJ1-5|.|TRBV6-2/TRBV6-3
TGTGCCAGCAGTTTCCCGAACGCCCAGACAGGGGGACAGCCCCAGCATTTT
CASSFPNAQTGGQPQHF
>.|TRBJ2-3|few|TRBV19
TGTGCCAGTAGTATCCAGGGCGTCCTCAAGGATACGCAGTATTTT
CASSIQGVLKDTQYF
>TRBD2|TRBJ2-5|.|TRBV6-2/TRBV6-3
TGTGCCAGCAGTTACGGGGCGGGGGGGCCTGGAGAGACCCAGTACTTC
CASSYGAGGPGETQYF
>TRBD2|TRBJ2-5|few|TRBV18
TGTGCCAGCTCACGATGGACTAGCAGGCCGTACCAAGAGACCCAGTACTTC
CASSRWTSRPYQETQYF
>TRBD2|TRBJ2-7|.|TRBV5-4
TGTGCCTTCGGGGGGGACTCCTACGAGCAGTACTTC
CAFGGDSYEQYF
>.|TRBJ1-3|.|TRBV21-1
TGTGCCAGCACTGCCGCCGACAGGCCCTCCGGTGGAAACACCATATATTTT
CASTAADRPSGGNTIYF
>TRBD1|TRBJ2-3|.|TRBV7-3
TGTGCCAGCAGCCAGGGACAGGATACGCAGTATTTT
CASSQGQDTQYF
>TRBD2|TRBJ2-7|.|TRBV28
TGTGCCAGCAGTTTATCCCTAGCGGCAGGAGAGCAGTACTTC
CASSLSLAAGEQYF
>TRBD2|TRBJ2-1|.|TRBV5-4
TGTGCCAGCAGGCCGGGACTAGCGGGGGGGAGAAGCTCCTACAATGAGCAGTTCTTC
CASRPGLAGGRSSYNEQFF
>.|TRBJ2-5|.|TRBV18
TGTGCCAGCTCACCACCGCTACAGGATGGCCAGTACTTC
CASSPPLQDGQYF
>.|TRBJ1-6|.|TRBV7-9
TGTGCCAGCAGCTTATCAGGGGCTTCACCCCTCCACTTT
CASSLSGASPLHF
>TRBD2|TRBJ2-4|.|TRBV5-6
TGTGCCAGCAGCTTGAGGGCTAGCGGGGAGGCCAAAAACATTCAGTACTTC
CASSLRASGEAKNIQYF
>.|TRBJ1-1|.|TRBV6-5
TGTGCCAGCAGGCCCATGCAGGGTCGCGACTCTGAAGCTTTCTTT
CASRPMQGRDSEAFF
>.|TRBJ1-4|.|TRBV11-2
TGTGCCAGCAGCTTAGGAATGGCAGCAACTAATGAAAAACTGTTTTTT
CASSLGMAATNEKLFF
>TRBD1|TRBJ2-3|many|TRBV7-2
TGTGCCAGCAGCCTCGAGGGGGCGCGAGGCACAGATACGCAGTATTTT
CASSLEGARGTDTQYF
>.|TRBJ1-1|few|TRBV6-2/TRBV6-3
TGTGCCAGCAGTTCAACCCTAGGGAACACTGAAGCTTTCTTT
CASSSTLGNTEAFF
>TRBD2|TRBJ2-2|.|TRBV7-7
TGTGCTAGCAGCCTCGAGGGGAGGGGAACCGGGGAGCTGTTTTTT
CASSLEGRGTGELFF
>TRBD1|TRBJ2-2|few|TRBV7-6
TGTGCCAGCAGCGTAACCGCGACAGGGACCGGGGAGCTGTTTTTT
CASSVTATGTGELFF
>.|TRBJ1-2|.|TRBV2
TGTGCCAGCAGTGAGTTTTTCGGTGGGGGACTGGTTGCTGGCTACACCTTC
CASSEFFGGGLVAGYTF
>.|TRBJ1-4|.|TRBV10-3
TGTGCCATCAGTGATGGGGACAAGGTGTTTTTT
CAISDGDKVFF
>.|TRBJ1-2|.|TRBV4-1
TGCGCCAGCAGCCCAACTGGCGGGGGCAACTATGGCTACACCTTC
CASSPTGGGNYGYTF
>.|TRBJ1-1|.|TRBV7-6
TGTGCCAGCAGCCGCACAAGGAACACTGAAGCTTTCTTT
CASSRTRNTEAFF
>TRBD1|TRBJ1-3|.|TRBV14
TGTGCCAGCAGCACACGGGACAGGCCCCCTGGAAACACCATATATTTT
CASSTRDRPPGNTIYF
>.|TRBJ2-3|.|TRBV15
TGTGCCACCAGCAGTCAAACCTCGGGTAGTGATACGCAGTATTTT
CATSSQTSGSDTQYF
>.|TRBJ2-4|few|TRBV7-2
TGTGCCAGCAGCTCGGGACTCCCAGGGAACATTCAGTACTTC
CASSSGLPGNIQYF
>.|TRBJ2-3|.|TRBV11-2
TGTGCCAGCAGCTTAGGTCGGGGGAGTTCCGGAGATACGCAGTATTTT
CASSLGRGSSGDTQYF
>TRBD1|TRBJ1-1|once|TRBV29-1
TGCAGGGTAGATCCTGGGGGGACAGGCGAAGCTTTCTTT
CRVDPGGTGEAFF
>.|TRBJ2-7|few|TRBV6-1
TGTGCCAGCAGTGAAGCGAGGGGGTACGTCTCCTACGAGCAGTACTTC
CASSEARGYVSYEQYF
>.|TRBJ1-5|.|TRBV19
TGTGCCAGTAGTACTCGAGTGAATCAGCCCCAGCATTTT
CASSTRVNQPQHF
>.|TRBJ2-3|few|TRBV5-1
TGCGCCAGCAGCGCCCAGGAATTCACAGATACGCAGTATTTT
CASSAQEFTDTQYF
>.|TRBJ1-1|.|TRBV19
TGTGCCAGTAGTATGGTCTTGAGCACTGAAGCTTTCTTT
CASSMVLSTEAFF
>.|TRBJ1-5|few|TRBV7-3
TGTGCCAGCAGCTCCTCAGGAAGCAATCAGCCCCAGCATTTT
CASSSSGSNQPQHF
>TRBD1|TRBJ2-3|.|TRBV19
TGTGCCAGTAGTACGACAGGGTATACGCAGTATTTT
CASSTTGYTQYF
>TRBD2|TRBJ2-1|few|TRBV11-2
TGTGCCAGTAGCGGGGGGGCCGGGGGTGAGCAGTTCTTC
CASSGGAGGEQFF